Each of the 9 T cell receptor beta chains below was sequenced from the same sample in a study of OX40 agonist ivuxolimab in advanced cancers. The method was immunoSEQ multiplex PCR; TCRdb's version includes in-frame clones alone and lacks a portion of them. The table has about 9,500 clones, roughly 64% seen once. Specimen: CD4+ or CD8+ T cells sorted from blood, collected in a trial of the OX40 agonist ivuxolimab. These receptor sequences come from an adult with an advanced solid tumor such as melanoma, head and neck, liver or kidney cancer.

V is TRBV27 and J is TRBJ1-2, with unresolved D. V was shortened by 0 bases and J by 4 bases, with 6 bases between the two germline ends. CDR1 is MNHEY, CDR2 SMNVEV, per germline (reference sequence). CDR3 length: 13 residues. CDR3 residues: CASSLSGSYGYTF. The DNA of the CDR3 is TGTGCCAGCAGTTTATCAGGTAGCTATGGCTACACCTTC.

V usage is TRBV30 and J usage is TRBJ2-1; the match to TRBD2 covers 13 bases. This CDR3 is built from 16 residues. Losses at the gene ends were 2 bases for V and 8 bases for J; bases not matched to a gene: 9. Germline V gene lookup returns CDR1 GTSNPN and CDR2 SVGIG (reference sequence). The CDR3 region is CAWSPSGLAGSHEQFF. Written as DNA, the CDR3 is TGTGCCTGGAGTCCCTCGGGACTAGCGGGATCCCATGAGCAGTTCTTC.

This clone was detected only once. This chain connects TRBV5-1 to TRBJ1-1; TRBD1 aligns across 11 bases. V was pared by 2 bases and J by 5 bases, with 2 bases of the junction left unmatched. The germline CDR1 and CDR2 sequences are SGHRS and YFSETQ. This CDR3 region has 14 residues. CDR3 loop: CASSFGTGGTEAFF. The CDR3 DNA reads TGCGCCAGCAGCTTTGGGACAGGGGGTACTGAAGCTTTCTTT. Full variable domain (remainder filled in from reference TRBV5-1 and TRBJ1-1): KAGVTQTPRYLIKTRGQQVTLSCSPISGHRSVSWYQQTPGQGLQFLFEYFSETQRNKGNFPGRFSGRQFSNSRSEMNVSTLELGDSALYLCASSFGTGGTEAFFGQGTRLTVV.

This chain uses TRBV4-1 with TRBJ2-5, with 11 nucleotides matching TRBD1. This CDR3 spans 14 amino acids. Trimming cost V 5 bases and J 5 bases; bases outside gene matches: 4. Germline V lookup: CDR1 MGHRA, CDR2 YSYEKL. The CDR3 is CASSLGQGDETQYF. The CDR3 region has the DNA TGCGCCAGCAGCTTGGGACAGGGGGACGAGACCCAGTACTTC.

This clone was seen a handful of times. J is TRBJ2-3 and V is TRBV10-1; 10 bases fit TRBD2. The CDR3 spans 14 residues. Germline lookup yields CDR1 WNHNN and CDR2 SYGVQD (reference sequence). V was clipped by 7 bases and J by 5 bases; unmatched bases: 6. In DNA, the CDR3 is TGCGCCAGCAATAGCGGGGGGCGGGGAGATACGCAGTATTTT. The encoded protein is CASNSGGRGDTQYF.

The rearrangement links TRBV5-6 to TRBJ1-2, with D hard to call. Trimming cost V 4 bases and J 4 bases, with 8 bases left between them. The CDR3 runs to 12 residues. CDR1 and CDR2 from the germline V gene are SGHDT and YYEEEE. The CDR3, as DNA: TGTGCCAGCAGCCCGGACGGCTATGGCTACACCTTC. Amino acids: CASSPDGYGYTF.

The rearrangement links TRBV5-5 to TRBJ1-5; D uncertain. The CDR3 sequence is 13 residues long. V lost 1 base to trimming and J lost 0 bases, with 2 bases between them. Germline CDR1 is SGHKS and CDR2 is YYEKEE (reference sequence). The DNA for the CDR3 is TGTGCCAGCAGCTTGAGTAGCAATCAGCCCCAGCATTTT. Translation: CASSLSSNQPQHF.

V is TRBV19 and J is TRBJ2-1, with D perhaps assigned TRBD1 or TRBD2 (5 bases each). The CDR3 has 15 residues. V was pared by 3 bases and J by 3 bases, with 12 bases between. Germline loops: CDR1 LNHDA, CDR2 SQIVND (reference sequence). The CDR3 DNA is TGTGCCAGTAGTATGGGTTGGGGGTACTACAATGAGCAGTTCTTC. Translating it yields CASSMGWGYYNEQFF.

The chain is built from TRBV7-2 and TRBJ2-3, with TRBD1 identical over 8 bases. V dropped 5 bases and J dropped 4; count of bases not matched to a gene: 8. The germline V gene encodes CDR1 SGHTA and CDR2 FQGNSA. The CDR3 sequence is 15 residues long. CDR3 loop: CASSLWTGLADTQYF. The CDR3 bases are TGTGCCAGCAGCCTGTGGACAGGGTTGGCAGATACGCAGTATTTT.